The rows below give T cell receptor beta chains drawn from one sample of a study of control samples from healthy donors and cancer patients. Generated by immunoSEQ multiplex PCR, the TCRdb table keeps only in-frame clones and is missing some. The sample consists of 130,000 or so clones, under 95% of them appearing once. The sequenced sample consisted of blood. These receptors were taken from a man between 18 and 35 years old in good health. Both conserved end residues are part of each CDR3. A D gene is named only where the DNA matches it firmly. Rows give clone size only sometimes, using once, few, many, or a class for an expanded clone.

abundance	v_gene	d_gene	j_gene	CDR3aa	CDR3nt
once	TRBV7-6	-	TRBJ2-5	CASSLGRGSQETQYF	TGTGCCAGCAGCTTAGGCAGAGGCAGCCAAGAGACCCAGTACTTC
once	TRBV6-5	TRBD1	TRBJ1-2	CASRETGHGYTF	TGTGCCAGCAGGGAGACAGGGCATGGCTACACCTTC
-	TRBV10-3	-	TRBJ1-5	CAISESLMGQFNQPQHF	TGTGCCATCAGTGAATCATTAATGGGGCAGTTCAATCAGCCCCAGCATTTT
-	TRBV6-4	-	TRBJ1-1	CASSEVFRLHRAPEAFF	TGTGCCAGCAGTGAAGTATTCCGATTACACAGGGCCCCTGAAGCTTTCTTT
-	TRBV19	-	TRBJ2-5	CASSSPGTPRETQYF	TGTGCCAGTAGTTCTCCCGGGACACCGCGGGAGACCCAGTACTTC
once	TRBV4-1	-	TRBJ1-4	CASSQEAGGVSEKLFF	TGCGCCAGCAGCCAAGAAGCGGGGGGCGTAAGTGAAAAACTGTTTTTT
-	TRBV13	TRBD1	TRBJ1-1	CASSSTGREAFF	TGTGCCAGCAGTTCGACAGGGAGAGAAGCTTTCTTT
-	TRBV7-9	-	TRBJ1-6	CASSLTADSPLHF	TGTGCCAGCAGCCTCACAGCCGATTCACCCCTCCACTTT
-	TRBV12-3/TRBV12-4	-	TRBJ2-2	CASSLLRAGELFF	TGTGCCAGCAGTTTGCTTAGGGCCGGGGAGCTGTTTTTT
-	TRBV6-1	-	TRBJ1-3	CASSGIGLTSGNTIYF	TGTGCCAGCAGTGGGATAGGACTGACCTCTGGAAACACCATATATTTT
-	TRBV4-1	-	TRBJ1-2	CASSQGYGYTF	TGCGCCAGCAGCCAGGGGTATGGCTACACCTTC
once	TRBV28	-	TRBJ1-6	CASQEGDRLPLHF	TGTGCCTCCCAGGAAGGGGACCGGCTACCCCTCCACTTT
-	TRBV3-1/TRBV3-2	TRBD2	TRBJ2-5	CASSHSTSPGYF	TGTGCCAGCAGCCATTCGACTAGCCCCGGTTACTTC
-	TRBV19	-	TRBJ1-3	CATSETLGNTIYF	TGTGCCACCTCGGAGACACTTGGAAACACCATATATTTT
-	TRBV7-9	TRBD2	TRBJ2-1	CASSPGLALYNEQFF	TGTGCCAGCAGCCCCGGACTAGCGCTTTACAATGAGCAGTTCTTC
-	TRBV2	-	TRBJ1-3	CASSEIGISGNTIYF	TGTGCCAGCAGTGAGATTGGTATCTCTGGAAACACCATATATTTT
-	TRBV5-1	-	TRBJ1-5	CASSLEGLPNQPQHF	TGCGCCAGCAGCTTGGAAGGCTTGCCCAATCAGCCCCAGCATTTT
-	TRBV3-1/TRBV3-2	-	TRBJ2-3	CASSPSGPMNTQYF	TGTGCCAGCAGCCCTTCGGGACCCATGAATACGCAGTATTTT
-	TRBV6-5	-	TRBJ2-4	CASSPPGHGRDIQYF	TGTGCCAGCAGCCCCCCGGGGCACGGAAGGGACATTCAGTACTTC
-	TRBV29-1	-	TRBJ1-2	CSVENRGVQIGYTF	TGCAGCGTTGAAAACCGCGGGGTGCAGATTGGCTACACCTTC
-	TRBV10-2	-	TRBJ1-1	CASTTKRGGLNTEAFF	TGCGCCAGCACCACAAAGAGGGGGGGATTGAACACTGAAGCTTTCTTT
-	TRBV7-3	-	TRBJ1-3	CASSLGVGGSGNTIYF	TGTGCCAGCAGCTTAGGGGTGGGAGGATCTGGAAACACCATATATTTT
-	TRBV30	-	TRBJ1-5	CAWSGTLNQPQHF	TGTGCCTGGAGTGGGACTTTAAATCAGCCCCAGCATTTT
-	TRBV14	-	TRBJ2-2	CASSQDFGTGELFF	TGTGCCAGCAGCCAAGATTTCGGAACCGGGGAGCTGTTTTTT
-	TRBV5-1	TRBD2	TRBJ2-1	CASSLTRGGAYNEQFF	TGCGCCAGCAGCTTGACCCGCGGGGGGGCCTACAATGAGCAGTTCTTC
-	TRBV3-1/TRBV3-2	TRBD1	TRBJ1-2	CASSQSGGHHYGYTF	TGTGCCAGCAGCCAATCAGGGGGCCATCACTATGGCTACACCTTC
-	TRBV4-3	TRBD1	TRBJ2-4	CASSQGTGPAKNIQYF	TGCGCCAGCAGCCAAGGGACAGGGCCGGCCAAAAACATTCAGTACTTC
-	TRBV12-3/TRBV12-4	-	TRBJ1-1	CASSFGNTEAFF	TGTGCCAGCAGTTTCGGAAACACTGAAGCTTTCTTT
-	TRBV6-5	TRBD2	TRBJ2-7	CASSISGGASYEQYF	TGTGCCAGCAGCATTAGCGGGGGGGCATCCTACGAGCAGTACTTC
-	TRBV7-9	TRBD1	TRBJ1-2	CASSSPDRDDYGYTF	TGTGCCAGCAGCTCCCCGGACAGGGATGACTATGGCTACACCTTC
-	TRBV25-1	-	TRBJ1-4	CASGGGATNEKLFF	TGTGCCAGCGGGGGAGGGGCAACTAATGAAAAACTGTTTTTT
-	TRBV5-1	-	TRBJ1-5	CASSPGQNSNQPQHF	TGCGCCAGCAGCCCCGGGCAGAATAGCAATCAGCCCCAGCATTTT
-	TRBV5-5	-	TRBJ2-3	CASTPSGDTDTQYF	TGTGCCAGCACCCCGTCCGGGGACACAGATACGCAGTATTTT
-	TRBV2	-	TRBJ1-2	CASRGDYGYTF	TGTGCCAGCAGGGGGGACTATGGCTACACCTTC
-	TRBV19	-	TRBJ1-5	CASSIGKGWRQPQHF	TGTGCCAGTAGTATAGGGAAAGGGTGGAGGCAGCCCCAGCATTTT
-	TRBV6-5	-	TRBJ1-5	CASSLHFGNQPQHF	TGTGCCAGCAGTTTACACTTCGGCAATCAGCCCCAGCATTTT
-	TRBV19	TRBD1	TRBJ2-7	CASRAVGQGSSYEQYF	TGTGCCAGTAGGGCCGTGGGACAGGGGAGCTCCTACGAGCAGTACTTC
-	TRBV19	TRBD1	TRBJ1-5	CATSTGGGSNQPQHF	TGTGCCACCTCGACAGGGGGCGGAAGCAATCAGCCCCAGCATTTT
-	TRBV29-1	-	TRBJ2-7	CSGRDGTYEQYF	TGCAGCGGACGGGACGGAACCTACGAGCAGTACTTC
-	TRBV4-3	-	TRBJ2-7	CASSEGSYEQYF	TGCGCCAGCAGTGAGGGTTCCTACGAGCAGTACTTC
-	TRBV14	-	TRBJ1-4	CASSQALGGEKLFF	TGTGCCAGCAGCCAAGCACTAGGGGGTGAAAAACTGTTTTTT
-	TRBV11-2	-	TRBJ2-3	CASSLSSGSTQYF	TGTGCCAGCAGCTTATCTTCGGGGTCTACGCAGTATTTT
-	TRBV6-5	TRBD1	TRBJ1-2	CASSYGTGGNYGYTF	TGTGCCAGCAGTTACGGGACAGGGGGTAACTATGGCTACACCTTC
-	TRBV4-2	TRBD2	TRBJ2-3	CASSRAGLNTDTQYF	TGTGCCAGCAGCCGAGCGGGACTAAACACAGATACGCAGTATTTT
-	TRBV18	-	TRBJ1-1	CASSPLGGAFNTEAFF	TGTGCCAGCTCACCACTTGGGGGGGCATTCAACACTGAAGCTTTCTTT
-	TRBV6-5	TRBD1	TRBJ1-2	CASTFGAGGGYTF	TGTGCCAGCACCTTTGGGGCAGGGGGCGGCTACACCTTC
-	TRBV11-2	-	TRBJ1-1	CASSLPVVNTEAFF	TGTGCCAGCAGCTTGCCGGTGGTAAACACTGAAGCTTTCTTT
-	TRBV5-5	-	TRBJ2-7	CASSLGGSAYEQYF	TGTGCCAGCAGCTTGGGGGGGAGCGCCTACGAGCAGTACTTC
-	TRBV3-1/TRBV3-2	-	TRBJ2-2	CASSQIGAGELFF	TGTGCCAGCAGCCAGATAGGCGCCGGGGAGCTGTTTTTT